The rows below give T cell receptor beta chains drawn from one sample of a study of radiotherapy plus CTLA-4 blockade in lung cancer. Repertoires were generated with immunoSEQ multiplex PCR, while TCRdb's copy carries only in-frame clones and drops some. The sample contains about 84,000 clones, 72% of which appear only once. The material sequenced was peripheral blood, taken from a patient treated with radiotherapy plus ipilimumab. Source of these receptors: a human donor with non-small cell lung cancer that progressed on radiotherapy plus ipilimumab. CDR3s leave out the opening cysteine and the closing phenylalanine or tryptophan.

V gene,J gene,CDR3 protein
TRBV7-9,TRBJ1-1,ASSLEQGTEAF
TRBV10-3,TRBJ2-5,AISPTSDQETQY
TRBV7-9,TRBJ1-1,ASSARDSGTEAF
TRBV28,TRBJ2-1,AVPGGGYGDEQF
TRBV9,TRBJ1-1,ASSVEGTYTEAF
TRBV7-9,TRBJ1-4,ASSFWQATNEKLF
TRBV5-5,TRBJ1-1,ASSSHGTGWNAEAF
TRBV4-2,TRBJ2-7,ASSPRVAGRIYEQY
TRBV7-2,TRBJ2-2,ASSLNTGELF
TRBV5-6,TRBJ2-5,ASSLAETQY
TRBV6-5,TRBJ1-1,ASASTTGGGTEAF
TRBV6-5,TRBJ1-2,ASGGGQYGYT
TRBV5-1,TRBJ2-3,ASRGPGSTRTDTQY
TRBV11-2,TRBJ1-2,ASSPREGVYGYT
TRBV6-5,TRBJ2-3,ASSLQGGPDTQY
TRBV7-2,TRBJ1-2,ASSLPGQGGYT